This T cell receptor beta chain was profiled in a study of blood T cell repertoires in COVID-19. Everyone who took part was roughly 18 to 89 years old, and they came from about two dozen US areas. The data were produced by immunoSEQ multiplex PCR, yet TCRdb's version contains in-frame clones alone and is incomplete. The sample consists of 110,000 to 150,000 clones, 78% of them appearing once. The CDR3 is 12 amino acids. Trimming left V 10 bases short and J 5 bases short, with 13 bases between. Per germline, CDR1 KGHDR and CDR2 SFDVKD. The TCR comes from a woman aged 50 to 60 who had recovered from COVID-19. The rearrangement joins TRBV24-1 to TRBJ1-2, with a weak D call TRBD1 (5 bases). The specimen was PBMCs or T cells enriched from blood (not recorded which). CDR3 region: CATKGFGYGYTF. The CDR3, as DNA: TGTGCCACTAAGGGGTTCGGGTATGGCTACACCTTC.